In its sample, the clone carrying this TCR beta chain was seen many times. Its antigen is unknown. This record comes from a study of T cell repertoires in cytomegalovirus infection. Study results and caveats: Clonotype analysis showed dominance of the ex vivo response by HLA-C-restricted CMV-specific TCR beta clonotypes.

CDR3 length equals 17 residues. CDR1 MNHEY and CDR2 SVGEGT come from the germline V gene. V trimming: 6 bases; J trimming: 5 bases; junction bases outside the gene matches: 16. In TCRdb, the reads were re-called with MiXCR into one record per CDR3 protein. The sample contains 130,000 or so distinct CDR3 sequences, about 6.5% of which appear only once. The chain has TRBV6-2 or TRBV6-3 and TRBJ2-1, with 7 bases aligning to TRBD2. The clonotype was recovered from a human donor in good health (CMV status not recorded). Some clones in this sample may be carry-over from other donors' samples. The source material was PBMCs. CDR3 nucleotides: TGTGCCAGCAGCCAGACCTCGTTGGGGGGGGAGCACAATGAGCAGTTCTTC. It encodes CASSQTSLGGEHNEQFF.